These 16 T cell receptor delta chains came from one sample sequenced in a study of gamma-delta T cells after stem cell transplantation (TCRdb year 2016). Library preparation used RT-PCR. TCRdb records Illumina MiSeq as the sequencer. With CATT, TCRdb called clones again from the public reads; duplicate DNA rows were later joined. The sample records about 1,000 delta-chain clones, about 4.1% of which are singletons. The ten largest account for about half of the sample. The sequenced sample was gamma-delta T cells. These receptors all come from a human donor. It is not recorded whose cells these are; they may come from a transplant donor.

This clone was observed a handful of times. A far larger clone is off by one base, so a read error is likely. Distinct nucleotide sequences in the sample also encode this CDR3. The chain couples TRDV2 to TRDJ1; 7 positions match TRDD3. The V gene end was trimmed by 0 bases and the J gene end by 1 base; junction bases not matched to a gene: 13. The CDR3 has 18 residues. Germline V gene lookup returns CDR1 GEAIGNYY and CDR2 EKD. DNA for the CDR3: TGTGCCTGTGACACCGTCGGACTAGGGGATATTGTCACCGATAAACTCATCTTT. Its protein is CACDTVGLGDIVTDKLIF.

A note on this clone: A far larger clone is one nucleotide away, so this likely arose from a read error. This specimen includes other DNA sequences encoding the same CDR3. The V and J genes are TRDV2 and TRDJ1, with 12 bases lining up with TRDD3. Looked up from germline, CDR1 is GEAIGNYY and CDR2 is EKD. This CDR3 has 16 amino acids. The CDR3 nucleotides are TGTGCCTGTGACGCCTTACTGGGGGATACTGCCGATAAGCTCATCTTT. Amino acids: CACDALLGDTADKLIF.

As to this clone: Other DNA sequences in the sample encode the same CDR3. This sequence joins TRDV2 and TRDJ3, with TRDD3 matching 13 bases. J was trimmed by 7 bases and V by 0 bases; bases with no gene match: 8. The CDR3 totals 19 residues. Germline V gene sequence: CDR1 GEAIGNYY, CDR2 EKD. The CDR3 DNA reads TGTGCCTGTGACACCGTACTGGGGGATACGCATAAAGACACCCGACAGATGTTTTTC. Translated, it gives CACDTVLGDTHKDTRQMFF.

In this sample, this clone turned up a few times. This sequence is one base from a far larger clone and is likely a read error. In the same sample, other DNA sequences code for this CDR3. The chain carries TRDV2 and TRDJ1, with a possible D match to TRDD3 (5 bases). CDR3 length: 14 residues. In germline, CDR1 is GEAIGNYY, CDR2 EKD. Here the CDR3 DNA reads TGTGCCTGCGACACCGTGGGGAACACCGATAAACTCATCTTT. Protein sequence: CACDTVGNTDKLIF.

This clone has just a few counts. A much larger clone is a single base away; this may be a read error. The chain has TRDV2 and TRDJ1, with D hard to call. Germline CDR1 reads GEAIGNYY; CDR2 reads EKD. This CDR3 spans 15 amino acids. Deletions cut 0 bases from V and 4 bases from J, with 14 bases between. CDR3 sequence reads: CACDTVRATLDKLIF. The DNA for the CDR3 is TGTGCCTGTGACACCGTAAGGGCTACGCTCGATAAACTCATCTTT.

The table lists this clone with a few counts. TCRdb's protein, taken from a much larger clone, differs from this DNA's translation at residue 18, likely owing to a read error; the protein displayed comes from the DNA. V gene TRDV2 combines with J gene TRDJ3, with 12 positions matching TRDD3. The germline gives CDR1 GEAIGNYY, CDR2 EKD. This CDR3 spans 20 amino acids. CDR3 DNA: TGTGCCTGTGACACCGTTCTGGGGGATACGAGCTCCTGGGACACCCGACAGGTGTTTTTC. The encoded protein is CACDTVLGDTSSWDTRQVFF.

Comment on this clone: With a far larger clone one base away, a read error is the likely cause. Here the CDR3 DNA reads TGTGCCTGTGACACCGCGGGGACACCGGGCAATAAACTCATCTTT. Its translation is CACDTAGTPGNKLIF. V gene TRDV2 combines with J gene TRDJ1, with D perhaps TRDD3 (5 bases). CDR3 length: 15 amino acids. V was shortened by 0 bases and J by 6 bases, with 16 bases between the two germline ends. Germline V gives CDR1 GEAIGNYY, CDR2 EKD.

The sample holds a few counts of this clone. This likely traces to a read error, being one base from a far larger clone. The sample holds other DNA sequences that translate to the same CDR3. V is TRDV2 and J is TRDJ1, with no clear D. This CDR3 has 15 amino acids. Germline V gene lookup returns CDR1 GEAIGNYY and CDR2 EKD. The CDR3: CACDAIKSLTDKLIF. Here the CDR3 DNA reads TGTGCCTGTGACGCGATCAAATCTCTCACCGACAAACTCATCTTT.

This clone was found a few times. TCRdb has a much larger clone's protein, which differs at residue 3 from the translation of this DNA, likely because of a read error; what is shown is the protein translated from the DNA. Here the CDR3 DNA reads TGTGCCCGTGACAAACTACTGGGGGTCCCTGAGGGACTCATCTTT. Encoded protein: CARDKLLGVPEGLIF. The rearrangement links TRDV2 to TRDJ1; 8 positions match TRDD3. The CDR3 covers 15 residues. Germline-derived CDR1 and CDR2 are GEAIGNYY and EKD.

This clone occurred a few times. The protein given by TCRdb reflects a much larger clone and differs at residue 5 from this DNA's translation, likely from a read error; the protein shown is the DNA's translation. The rearrangement uses TRDV2 and TRDJ1; D is unclear. The V end lost 3 bases, the J end lost 4 bases, and 17 bases lay between the germline ends. Germline lookup yields CDR1 GEAIGNYY and CDR2 EKD. The length of the CDR3 is 15 residues. The CDR3 loop reads CACDAVEGFGDKLIF. In DNA, the CDR3 is TGTGCCTGTGACGCCGTGGAGGGGTTTGGCGATAAACTCATCTTT.

This clone was counted only a few times. With a far larger clone one base away, a read error is the likely cause. The chain carries TRDV2 and TRDJ1; weak D call: TRDD3 (6 bases). Germline CDR1 GEAIGNYY, CDR2 EKD. The CDR3 loop spans 18 amino acids. The CDR3 nucleotides read TGTGCCTGTGACCCGCTTCGGCGGGGGGAAACGTACACCGATAAACCCATCTTT. It is translated as CACDPLRRGETYTDKPIF.

In the case of this clone: The TCRdb protein, from a much larger clone, departs from this DNA's translation at residue 11, likely by read error; the protein shown derives from the DNA. The chain combines TRDV2 with TRDJ1, with 8 bases lining up with TRDD3. The CDR3 runs 17 residues. With 0 bases clipped from V and 0 bases from J, the junction kept 8 bases outside the gene matches. The germline V gene encodes CDR1 GEAIGNYY and CDR2 EKD. The DNA for the CDR3 is TGTGCCTGTGACACCGTCGGACTGGGGGGAGACACCGATAAACTCATCTTT. It yields the protein CACDTVGLGGDTDKLIF.

This clone was detected a few times. It is likely a read error: a sequence one base away is far more abundant. The chain employs TRDV2 and TRDJ1; TRDD3 aligns across 12 bases. CDR1 is GEAIGNYY, CDR2 EKD, per germline. The CDR3 loop spans 19 amino acids. The DNA of the CDR3 is TGTGCCTGTGACCCGATTTCTCTGGGGGATACGCTAGACACCGATAACCTCATCTTT. Residues: CACDPISLGDTLDTDNLIF.

With regard to this clone: TCRdb's entry gives the protein of a much larger clone, which mismatches this DNA's translation at residue 6, likely from a read error; the protein reported here is translated from the DNA. The V and J genes are TRDV2 and TRDJ1; 7 nucleotides match TRDD3. Germline V gives CDR1 GEAIGNYY, CDR2 EKD. This CDR3 has 18 amino acids. Losses at the gene ends were 2 bases for V and 3 bases for J; bases not matched to a gene: 17. The CDR3 DNA reads as TGTGCCTGTGACAACGCGACTAGTGGGGGGATTGGAGCCGATAAACTCATCTTT. This translates into CACDNATSGGIGADKLIF.

This clone was picked up a small number of times. This probably arose from a read error, given a far larger clone one base away. Other DNA sequences in the sample encode the same CDR3. The chain is built from TRDV2 and TRDJ1, with D perhaps matching TRDD2 (5 bases). This CDR3 region has 19 residues. Germline V CDR1 and CDR2: GEAIGNYY, EKD. The CDR3 nucleotides read TGTGCCTGTGACACTCTCTGGCCTACCCGAGGACCCGACACCGACAAACTCATCTTT. Translated, it gives CACDTLWPTRGPDTDKLIF.

There are a few counts of this clone. Being one base from a much bigger clone, this may be a read error. Different DNA sequences within this sample yield the same CDR3. V gene TRDV2 combines with J gene TRDJ1, with 7 bases identical to TRDD3. V lost 1 base to trimming and J lost 1 base; unmatched junction nucleotides: 8. The CDR3 consists of 16 residues. Germline V gene data show CDR1 as GEAIGNYY and CDR2 as EKD. CDR3 amino acids: CACDTLGGLTTDKLIF. The CDR3 coding sequence is TGTGCCTGTGACACGCTGGGGGGACTGACCACCGATAAACTCATCTTT.